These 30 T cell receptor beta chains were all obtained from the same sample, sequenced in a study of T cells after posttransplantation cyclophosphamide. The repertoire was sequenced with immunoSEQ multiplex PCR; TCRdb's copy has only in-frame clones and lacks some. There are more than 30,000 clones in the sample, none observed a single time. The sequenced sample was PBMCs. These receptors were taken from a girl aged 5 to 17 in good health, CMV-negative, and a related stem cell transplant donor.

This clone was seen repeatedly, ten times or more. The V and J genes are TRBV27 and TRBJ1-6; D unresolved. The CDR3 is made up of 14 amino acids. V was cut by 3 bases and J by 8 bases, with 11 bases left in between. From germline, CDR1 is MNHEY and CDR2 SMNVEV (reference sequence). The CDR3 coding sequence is TGTGCCAGCAGTTTCCGTGTGGAGGATTCACCCCTCCACTTT. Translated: CASSFRVEDSPLHF.

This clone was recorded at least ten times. The CDR3 loop reads CASSPERGTEAFF. The DNA of the CDR3 is TGTGCCAGCAGCCCAGAAAGGGGCACTGAAGCTTTCTTT. J is TRBJ1-1 and V is TRBV7-6; a weak D match, TRBD1 (5 bases). V was shortened by 5 bases and J by 4 bases, with 11 bases between the two germline ends. This CDR3 has 13 amino acids. Germline CDR1 is SGHVS and CDR2 is FNYEAQ.

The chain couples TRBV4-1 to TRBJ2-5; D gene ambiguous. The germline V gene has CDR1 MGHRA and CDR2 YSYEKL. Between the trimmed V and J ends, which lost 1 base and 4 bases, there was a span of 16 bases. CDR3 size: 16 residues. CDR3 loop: CASSQATLGVAETQYF. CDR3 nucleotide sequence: TGCGCCAGCAGCCAAGCTACTCTGGGCGTGGCAGAGACCCAGTACTTC.

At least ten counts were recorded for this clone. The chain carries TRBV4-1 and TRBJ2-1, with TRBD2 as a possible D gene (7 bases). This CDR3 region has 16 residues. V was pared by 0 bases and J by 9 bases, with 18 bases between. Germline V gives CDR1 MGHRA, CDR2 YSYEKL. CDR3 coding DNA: TGCGCCAGCAGCCAAGATAAGTGGGGGGGCCGGGGTGAGCAGTTCTTC. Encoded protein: CASSQDKWGGRGEQFF.

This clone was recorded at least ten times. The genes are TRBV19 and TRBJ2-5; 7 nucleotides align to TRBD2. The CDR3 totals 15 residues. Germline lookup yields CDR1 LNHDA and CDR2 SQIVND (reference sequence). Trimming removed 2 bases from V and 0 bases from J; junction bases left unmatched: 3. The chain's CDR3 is CASSIPSGYQETQYF. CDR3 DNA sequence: TGTGCCAGTAGTATACCTAGCGGCTACCAAGAGACCCAGTACTTC.

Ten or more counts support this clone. CDR3 residues: CASTQGGGTDTQYF. The CDR3 region has the DNA TGTGCCAGTACGCAGGGAGGGGGCACAGATACGCAGTATTTT. The chain carries TRBV19 and TRBJ2-3, with 7 bases identical to TRBD2. V gave up 7 bases and J gave up 1 base; unmatched junction bases: 5. Germline V gene data show CDR1 as LNHDA and CDR2 as SQIVND (reference sequence). CDR3 length equals 14 residues. Full variable domain (rest looked up from reference TRBV19 and TRBJ2-3): DGGITQSPKYLFRKEGQNVTLSCEQNLNHDAMYWYRQDPGQGLRLIYYSQIVNDFQKGDIAEGYSVSREKKESFPLTVTSAQKNPTAFYLCASTQGGGTDTQYFGPGTRLTVL.

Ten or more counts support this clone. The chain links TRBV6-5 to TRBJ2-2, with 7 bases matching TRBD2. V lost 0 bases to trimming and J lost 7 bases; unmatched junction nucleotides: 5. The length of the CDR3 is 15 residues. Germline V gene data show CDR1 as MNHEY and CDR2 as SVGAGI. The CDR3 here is CASSYSRLALGELFF. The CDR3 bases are TGTGCCAGCAGTTACTCAAGACTAGCTCTCGGGGAGCTGTTTTTT.

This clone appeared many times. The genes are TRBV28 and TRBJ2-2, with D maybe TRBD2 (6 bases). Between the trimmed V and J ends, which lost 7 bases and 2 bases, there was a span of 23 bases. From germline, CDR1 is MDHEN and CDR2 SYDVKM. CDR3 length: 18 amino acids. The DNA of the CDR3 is TGTGCCAGCACCATTGCCTATGCGGGAATCGGAAACACCGGGGAGCTGTTTTTT. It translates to CASTIAYAGIGNTGELFF.

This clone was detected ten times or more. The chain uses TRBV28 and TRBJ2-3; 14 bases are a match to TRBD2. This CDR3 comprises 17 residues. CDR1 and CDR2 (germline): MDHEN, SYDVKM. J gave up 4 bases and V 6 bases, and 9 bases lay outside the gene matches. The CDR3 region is CASRTGTSGRHPDTQYF. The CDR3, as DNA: TGTGCCAGCAGAACTGGGACTAGCGGGAGACACCCAGATACGCAGTATTTT.

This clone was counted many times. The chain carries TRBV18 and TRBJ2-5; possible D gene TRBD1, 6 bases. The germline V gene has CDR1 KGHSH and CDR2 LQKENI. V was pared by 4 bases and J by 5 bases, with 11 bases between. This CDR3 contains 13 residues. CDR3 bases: TGTGCCAGCTCACTAAACAGGGCTGAGACCCAGTACTTC. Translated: CASSLNRAETQYF.

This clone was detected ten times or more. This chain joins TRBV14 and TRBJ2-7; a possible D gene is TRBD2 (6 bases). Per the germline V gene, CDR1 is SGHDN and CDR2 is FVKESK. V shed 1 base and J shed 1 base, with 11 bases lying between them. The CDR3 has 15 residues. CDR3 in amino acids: CASSQVGGLSYEQYF. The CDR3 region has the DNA TGTGCCAGCAGCCAAGTTGGGGGACTTTCCTACGAGCAGTACTTC.

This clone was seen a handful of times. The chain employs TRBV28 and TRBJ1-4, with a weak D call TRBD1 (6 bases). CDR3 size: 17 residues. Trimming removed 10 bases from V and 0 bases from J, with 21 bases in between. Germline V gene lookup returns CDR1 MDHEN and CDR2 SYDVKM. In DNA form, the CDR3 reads TGTGCCACGACAGAGAGCAGGGGCCCTGCAACTAATGAAAAACTGTTTTTT. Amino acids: CATTESRGPATNEKLFF. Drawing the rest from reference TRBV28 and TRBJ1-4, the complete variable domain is DVKVTQSSRYLVKRTGEKVFLECVQDMDHENMFWYRQDPGLGLRLIYFSYDVKMKEKGDIPEGYSVSREKKERFSLILESASTNQTSMYLCATTESRGPATNEKLFFGSGTQLSVL.

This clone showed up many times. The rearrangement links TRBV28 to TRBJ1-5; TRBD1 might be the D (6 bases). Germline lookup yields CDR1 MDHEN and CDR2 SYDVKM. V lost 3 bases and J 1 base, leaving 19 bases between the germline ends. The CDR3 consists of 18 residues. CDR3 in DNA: TGTGCCAGCAGTTTTCCAGGGGCGAGTGGATTGAGCAATCAGCCCCAGCATTTT. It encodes CASSFPGASGLSNQPQHF.

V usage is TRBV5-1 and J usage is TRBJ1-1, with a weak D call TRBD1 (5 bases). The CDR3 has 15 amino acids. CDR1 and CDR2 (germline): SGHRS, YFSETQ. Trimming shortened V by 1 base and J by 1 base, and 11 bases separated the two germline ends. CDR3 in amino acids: CASSLFAGTNTEAFF. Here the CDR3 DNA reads TGCGCCAGCAGCTTGTTTGCGGGGACGAACACTGAAGCTTTCTTT.

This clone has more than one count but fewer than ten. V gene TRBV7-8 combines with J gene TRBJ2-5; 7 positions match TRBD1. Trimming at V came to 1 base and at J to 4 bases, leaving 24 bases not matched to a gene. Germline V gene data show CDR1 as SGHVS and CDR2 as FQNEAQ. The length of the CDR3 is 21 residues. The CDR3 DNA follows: TGTGCCAGCAGCTTAGTAGGTGACAGGGTGGCTTCGCGGTTGGGTTTAGAGACCCAGTACTTC. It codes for CASSLVGDRVASRLGLETQYF.

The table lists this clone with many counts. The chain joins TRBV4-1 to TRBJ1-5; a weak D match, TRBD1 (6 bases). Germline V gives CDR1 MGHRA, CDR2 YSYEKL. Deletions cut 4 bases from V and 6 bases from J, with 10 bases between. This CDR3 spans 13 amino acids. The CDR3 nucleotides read TGCGCCAGCAGCCCTGGGACAAGTCAGCCCCAGCATTTT. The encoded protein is CASSPGTSQPQHF.

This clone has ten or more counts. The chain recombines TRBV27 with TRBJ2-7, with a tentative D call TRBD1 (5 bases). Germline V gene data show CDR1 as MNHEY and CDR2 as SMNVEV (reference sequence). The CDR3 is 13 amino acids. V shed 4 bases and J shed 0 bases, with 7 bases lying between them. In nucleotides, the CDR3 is TGTGCCAGCAGTTCCAGGGACTCCTACGAGCAGTACTTC. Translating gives CASSSRDSYEQYF.

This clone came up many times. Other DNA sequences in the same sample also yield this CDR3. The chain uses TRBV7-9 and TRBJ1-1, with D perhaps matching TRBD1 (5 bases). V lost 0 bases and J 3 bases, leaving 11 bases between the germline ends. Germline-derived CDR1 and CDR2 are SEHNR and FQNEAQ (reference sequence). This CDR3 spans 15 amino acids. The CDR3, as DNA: TGTGCCAGCAGCTTAGCGGCAGGGAGGGACACTGAAGCTTTCTTT. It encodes CASSLAAGRDTEAFF.

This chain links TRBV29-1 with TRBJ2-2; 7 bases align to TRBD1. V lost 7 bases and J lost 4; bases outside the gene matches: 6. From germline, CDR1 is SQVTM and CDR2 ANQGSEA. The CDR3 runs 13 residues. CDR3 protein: CSAQGESTGELFF. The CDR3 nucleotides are TGCAGCGCCCAGGGGGAGAGCACCGGGGAGCTGTTTTTT.

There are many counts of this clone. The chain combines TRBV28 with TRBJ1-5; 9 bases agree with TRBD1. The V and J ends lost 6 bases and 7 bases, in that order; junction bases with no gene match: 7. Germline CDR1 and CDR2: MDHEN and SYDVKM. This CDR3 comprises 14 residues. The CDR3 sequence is CASRLPGQGQPQHF. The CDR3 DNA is TGTGCCAGCAGATTACCGGGACAGGGCCAGCCCCAGCATTTT.

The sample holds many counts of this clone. The CDR3 DNA sequence: TGTGCCACCGGTCCTTATGGCTACACCTTC. Translated, it gives CATGPYGYTF. This chain uses TRBV2 with TRBJ1-2; D ambiguous. This CDR3 region has 10 residues. From germline, CDR1 is SNHLY and CDR2 FYNNEI. V was shortened by 10 bases and J by 5 bases, with 8 bases between the two germline ends.

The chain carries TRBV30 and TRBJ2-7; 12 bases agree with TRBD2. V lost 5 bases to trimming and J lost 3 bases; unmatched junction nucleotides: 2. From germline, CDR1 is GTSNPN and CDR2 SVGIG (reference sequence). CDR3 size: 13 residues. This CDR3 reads CAWGLAGRYEQYF. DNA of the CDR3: TGTGCCTGGGGACTAGCGGGACGCTACGAGCAGTACTTC.

CDR3 amino acids: CASSYRRGGLINEQFF. In DNA form, the CDR3 reads TGCGCCAGCAGCTACCGAAGAGGGGGTTTAATAAATGAGCAGTTCTTC. The chain carries TRBV4-1 and TRBJ2-1, with a tentative D call TRBD1 (6 bases). The CDR3 consists of 16 residues. With 5 bases removed from V and 7 bases from J, the gap between germline ends came to 21 bases. CDR1 is MGHRA, CDR2 YSYEKL, per germline.

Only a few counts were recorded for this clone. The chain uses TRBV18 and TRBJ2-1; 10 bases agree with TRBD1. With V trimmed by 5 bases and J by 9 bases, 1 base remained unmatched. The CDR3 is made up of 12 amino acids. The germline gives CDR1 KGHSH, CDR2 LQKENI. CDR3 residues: CASSGTGVEQFF. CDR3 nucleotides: TGTGCCAGCTCAGGGACAGGGGTTGAGCAGTTCTTC.

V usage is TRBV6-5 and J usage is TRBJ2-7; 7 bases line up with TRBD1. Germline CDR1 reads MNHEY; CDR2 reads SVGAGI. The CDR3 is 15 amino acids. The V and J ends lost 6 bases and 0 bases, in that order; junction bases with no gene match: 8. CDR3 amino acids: CASSEPGQYSYEQYF. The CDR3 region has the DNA TGTGCCAGCAGCGAACCGGGACAGTACTCCTACGAGCAGTACTTC.

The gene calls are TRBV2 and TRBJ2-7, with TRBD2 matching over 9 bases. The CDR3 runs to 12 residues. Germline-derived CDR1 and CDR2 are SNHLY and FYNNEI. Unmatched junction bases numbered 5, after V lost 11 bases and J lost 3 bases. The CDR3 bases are TGTGCCGGCCGTAGCGGGAGCTACGAGCAGTACTTC. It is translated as CAGRSGSYEQYF. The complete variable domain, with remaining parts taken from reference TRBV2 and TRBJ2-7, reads EPEVTQTPSHQVTQMGQEVILRCVPISNHLYFYWYRQILGQKVEFLVSFYNNEISEKSEIFDDQFSVERPDGSNFTLKIRSTKLEDSAMYFCAGRSGSYEQYFGPGTRLTVT.

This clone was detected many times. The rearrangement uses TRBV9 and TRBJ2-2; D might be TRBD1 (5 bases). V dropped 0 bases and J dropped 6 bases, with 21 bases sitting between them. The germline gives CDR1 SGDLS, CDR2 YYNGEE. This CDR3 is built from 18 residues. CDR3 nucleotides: TGTGCCAGCAGCGTAGTTGGGGCCGGTAGGGGTCGGGCCGGGGAGCTGTTTTTT. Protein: CASSVVGAGRGRAGELFF.

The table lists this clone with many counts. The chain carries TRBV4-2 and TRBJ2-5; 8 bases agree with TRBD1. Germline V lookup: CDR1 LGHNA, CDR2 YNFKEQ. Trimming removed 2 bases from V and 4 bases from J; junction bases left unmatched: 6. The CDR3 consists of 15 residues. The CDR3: CASSQSDRGRETQYF. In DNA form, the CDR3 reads TGTGCCAGCAGCCAATCTGACAGGGGACGAGAGACCCAGTACTTC.

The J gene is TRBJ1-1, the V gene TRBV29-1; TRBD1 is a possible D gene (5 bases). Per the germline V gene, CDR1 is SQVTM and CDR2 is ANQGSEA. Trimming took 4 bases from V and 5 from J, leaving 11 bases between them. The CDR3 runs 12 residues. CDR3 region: CSVGARQTEAFF. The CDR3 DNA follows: TGCAGCGTTGGGGCTAGACAGACTGAAGCTTTCTTT.

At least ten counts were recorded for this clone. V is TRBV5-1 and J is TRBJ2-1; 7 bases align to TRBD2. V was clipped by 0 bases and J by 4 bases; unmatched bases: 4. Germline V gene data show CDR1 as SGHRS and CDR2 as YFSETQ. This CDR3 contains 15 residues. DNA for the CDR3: TGCGCCAGCAGCTTGGTAGGACTAGAATACAATGAGCAGTTCTTC. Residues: CASSLVGLEYNEQFF.